This entry lists 7 T cell receptor beta chains sequenced from one sample in a study of cytomegalovirus exposure and HLA in healthy donors. The PCR used 60 Vbeta and 13 Jbeta primers. Sequenced by immunoSEQ multiplex PCR; TCRdb stores in-frame clones only, minus some. This sample yields about 200,000 clones, of which about four fifths are seen a single time; under 2% belongs to the top ten. The sequenced sample consisted of PBMCs. These receptor sequences come from a girl aged 5-17 years in good health and CMV-seropositive.

This chain joins TRBV29-1 and TRBJ1-2; D remains ambiguous. Looked up from germline, CDR1 is SQVTM and CDR2 is ANQGSEA. The CDR3 totals 13 residues. Trimming took 5 bases from V and 2 from J, leaving 12 bases between them. The CDR3: CSVLSGGNYGYTF. CDR3 coding DNA: TGCAGCGTTCTGTCGGGAGGGAACTATGGCTACACCTTC.

A word on this clone: Additional DNA sequences in this sample encode the identical CDR3. This chain uses TRBV10-2 with TRBJ2-1; TRBD2 agrees at 11 bases. Germline CDR1 WSHSY, CDR2 SAAADI. The CDR3 is 16 amino acids. With V trimmed by 6 bases and J by 8 bases, 12 bases remained unmatched. As DNA, the CDR3 is TGCGCCAGCAGCCCCCAAGGTAGCGGGGGGGGTGATGAGCAGTTCTTC. It encodes CASSPQGSGGGDEQFF.

This sequence joins TRBV11-2 and TRBJ2-1; 7 bases are shared with TRBD1. CDR1 is SGHAT, CDR2 FQNNGV, per germline. This CDR3 region has 17 residues. V dropped 5 bases and J dropped 0; count of bases not matched to a gene: 10. The CDR3 is CASSTNPTGSSYNEQFF. In nucleotides, the CDR3 is TGTGCCAGCAGCACTAATCCGACAGGGAGCTCCTACAATGAGCAGTTCTTC.

V gene TRBV27 combines with J gene TRBJ1-1, with 7 bases fitting TRBD1. The CDR3 is 12 residues long. Losses at the gene ends were 4 bases for V and 9 bases for J; bases not matched to a gene: 5. Germline V gene sequence: CDR1 MNHEY, CDR2 SMNVEV (reference sequence). The CDR3 region is CASSSRTGQAFF. As DNA, the CDR3 is TGTGCCAGCAGTTCCAGGACAGGCCAAGCTTTCTTT.

The chain links TRBV5-1 to TRBJ2-5; 12 bases align to TRBD2. From germline, CDR1 is SGHRS and CDR2 YFSETQ. J lost 5 bases, V lost 3 bases, and 17 bases had no gene match. CDR3 length equals 19 residues. CDR3 residues: CASSWGLTSGGPALETQYF. The CDR3 nucleotides read TGCGCCAGCAGCTGGGGGCTGACTAGCGGGGGCCCGGCTCTGGAGACCCAGTACTTC. Combining the CDR3 with reference TRBV5-1 and TRBJ2-5 gives the whole variable domain KAGVTQTPRYLIKTRGQQVTLSCSPISGHRSVSWYQQTPGQGLQFLFEYFSETQRNKGNFPGRFSGRQFSNSRSEMNVSTLELGDSALYLCASSWGLTSGGPALETQYFGPGTRLLVL.

The V call is TRBV11-2, the J call TRBJ1-4; 8 bases line up with TRBD1. Trimming took 5 bases from V and 7 from J; bases not matched to a gene: 12. Germline V CDR1 and CDR2: SGHAT, FQNNGV. CDR3 size: 16 residues. CDR3 sequence: CASSTYQGAISEKLFF. CDR3 bases: TGTGCCAGCAGCACATACCAGGGGGCTATAAGTGAAAAACTGTTTTTT.

In this sample, this clone turned up once. This chain links TRBV19 with TRBJ2-3, with D perhaps matching TRBD2 (6 bases). This CDR3 region has 12 residues. With 5 bases removed from V and 8 bases from J, the gap between germline ends came to 11 bases. CDR1 LNHDA and CDR2 SQIVND come from the germline V gene (reference sequence). CDR3 bases: TGTGCCAGTAGTGCCCGGGACTTTACGCAGTATTTT. Amino acid sequence: CASSARDFTQYF.